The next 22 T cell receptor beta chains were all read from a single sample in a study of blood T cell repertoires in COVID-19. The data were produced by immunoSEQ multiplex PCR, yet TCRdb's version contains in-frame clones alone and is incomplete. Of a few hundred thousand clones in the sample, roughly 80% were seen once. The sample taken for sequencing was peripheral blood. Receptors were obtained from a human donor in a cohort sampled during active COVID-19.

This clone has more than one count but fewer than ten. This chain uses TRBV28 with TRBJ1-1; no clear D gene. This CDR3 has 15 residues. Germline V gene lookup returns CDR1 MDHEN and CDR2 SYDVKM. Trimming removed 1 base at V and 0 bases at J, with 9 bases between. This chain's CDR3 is CASSLYRVLNTEAFF. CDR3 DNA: TGTGCCAGCAGTTTATATCGGGTTCTGAACACTGAAGCTTTCTTT.

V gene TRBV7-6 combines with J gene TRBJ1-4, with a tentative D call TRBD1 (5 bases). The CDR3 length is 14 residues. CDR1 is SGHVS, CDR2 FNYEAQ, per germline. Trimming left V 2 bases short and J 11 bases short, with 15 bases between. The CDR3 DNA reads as TGTGCCAGCAGCTTAAGCGGTCAGGGAGGGAAACTGTTTTTT. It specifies CASSLSGQGGKLFF.

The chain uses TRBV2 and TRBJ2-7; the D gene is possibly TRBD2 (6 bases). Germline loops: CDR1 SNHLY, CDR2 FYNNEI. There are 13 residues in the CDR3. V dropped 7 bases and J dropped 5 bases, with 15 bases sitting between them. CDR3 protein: CASNGGTFDEQYF. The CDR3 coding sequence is TGTGCCAGCAACGGCGGGACGTTCGACGAGCAGTACTTC.

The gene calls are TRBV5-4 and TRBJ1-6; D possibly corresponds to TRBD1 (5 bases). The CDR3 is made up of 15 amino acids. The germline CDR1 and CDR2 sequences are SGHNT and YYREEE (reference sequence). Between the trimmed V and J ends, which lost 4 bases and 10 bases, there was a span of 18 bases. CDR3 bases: TGTGCCAGCAGCCGCCCTGGAGGGGACTCATCACCCCTCCACTTT. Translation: CASSRPGGDSSPLHF.

CDR3 DNA: TGTGCCAGTAGTACCATGGGACTAGCGGGATACAATGAGCAGTTCTTC. Translation: CASSTMGLAGYNEQFF. J is TRBJ2-1 and V is TRBV19; 13 bases are a match to TRBD2. Trimming cost V 4 bases and J 4 bases; bases outside gene matches: 4. CDR1 is LNHDA, CDR2 SQIVND, per germline (reference sequence). The CDR3 contains 16 residues.

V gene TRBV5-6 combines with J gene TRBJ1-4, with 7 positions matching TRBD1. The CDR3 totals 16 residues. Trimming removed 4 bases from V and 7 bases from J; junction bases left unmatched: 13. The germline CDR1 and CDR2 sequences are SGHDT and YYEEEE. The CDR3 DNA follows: TGTGCCAGCAGCCTAAGCCCGACAGGGTGGGGTGAAAAACTGTTTTTT. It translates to CASSLSPTGWGEKLFF.

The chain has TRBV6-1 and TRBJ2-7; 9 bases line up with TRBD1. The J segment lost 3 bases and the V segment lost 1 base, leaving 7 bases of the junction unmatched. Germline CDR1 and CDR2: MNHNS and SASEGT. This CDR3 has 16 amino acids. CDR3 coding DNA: TGTGCCAGCAGTGAAGTGCCTGGACAGGGGTACTACGAGCAGTACTTC. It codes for CASSEVPGQGYYEQYF.

CDR3 in amino acids: CASSAKMNTEAFF. The CDR3 bases are TGTGCCAGCAGTGCGAAGATGAACACTGAAGCTTTCTTT. V and J are TRBV12-3 or TRBV12-4 and TRBJ1-1; no firm D call. The CDR3 is made up of 13 amino acids. The V end was cut by 5 bases, the J end by 0 bases, with 7 bases between.

The DNA for the CDR3 is TGTGCCAGCAGCCGCACAATCAGGGGAGAGACCCAGTACTTC. This translates into CASSRTIRGETQYF. The chain uses TRBV7-2 and TRBJ2-5; possibly TRBD1 for D (6 bases). Germline values: CDR1 SGHTA, CDR2 FQGNSA. This CDR3 has 14 amino acids. Trimming took off 5 bases at V and 4 bases at J, with 14 bases between the two ends.

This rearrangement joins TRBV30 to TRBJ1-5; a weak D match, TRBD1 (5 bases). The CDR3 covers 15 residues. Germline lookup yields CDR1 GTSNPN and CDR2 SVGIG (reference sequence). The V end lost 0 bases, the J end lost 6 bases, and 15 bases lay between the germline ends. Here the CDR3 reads CAWSVMAGQGQPQHF. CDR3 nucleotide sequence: TGTGCCTGGAGTGTTATGGCAGGGCAAGGTCAGCCCCAGCATTTT.

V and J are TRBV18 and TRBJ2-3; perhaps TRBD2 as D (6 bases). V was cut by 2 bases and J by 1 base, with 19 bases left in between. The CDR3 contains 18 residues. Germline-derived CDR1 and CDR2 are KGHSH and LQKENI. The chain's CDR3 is CASSPIKGLPWGTDTQYF. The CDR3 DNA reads TGTGCCAGCTCACCAATAAAGGGACTCCCCTGGGGCACAGATACGCAGTATTTT. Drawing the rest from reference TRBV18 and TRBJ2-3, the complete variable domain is NAGVMQNPRHLVRRRGQEARLRCSPMKGHSHVYWYRQLPEEGLKFMVYLQKENIIDESGMPKERFSAEFPKEGPSILRIQQVVRGDSAAYFCASSPIKGLPWGTDTQYFGPGTRLTVL.

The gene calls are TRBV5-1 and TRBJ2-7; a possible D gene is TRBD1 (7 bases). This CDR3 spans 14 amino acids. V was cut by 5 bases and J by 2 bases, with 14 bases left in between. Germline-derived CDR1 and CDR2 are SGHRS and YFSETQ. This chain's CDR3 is CASRPRGETYEQYF. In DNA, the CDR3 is TGCGCCAGCAGACCCAGGGGGGAGACCTACGAGCAGTACTTC.

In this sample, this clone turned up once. In DNA, the CDR3 is TGTGCCAGCAGTTCTAGCGGGCGCTACGAGCAGTACTTC. Protein sequence: CASSSSGRYEQYF. This chain uses TRBV6-5 with TRBJ2-7, with 8 bases fitting TRBD2. V was clipped by 4 bases and J by 3 bases; unmatched bases: 2. CDR1 MNHEY and CDR2 SVGAGI come from the germline V gene. This CDR3 has 13 residues.

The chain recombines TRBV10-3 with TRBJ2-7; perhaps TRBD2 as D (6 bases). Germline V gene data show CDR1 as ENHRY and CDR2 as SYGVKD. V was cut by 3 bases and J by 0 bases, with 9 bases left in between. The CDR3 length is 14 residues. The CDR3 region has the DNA TGTGCCATCAGTGACATGGGGGGCTCCTACGAGCAGTACTTC. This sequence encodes CAISDMGGSYEQYF.

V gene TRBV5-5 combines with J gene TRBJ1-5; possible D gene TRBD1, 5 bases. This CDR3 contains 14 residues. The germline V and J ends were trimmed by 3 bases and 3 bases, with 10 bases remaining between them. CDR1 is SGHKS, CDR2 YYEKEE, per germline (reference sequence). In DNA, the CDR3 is TGTGCCAGCAGCTGGAGGGGTAACAATCAGCCCCAGCATTTT. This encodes CASSWRGNNQPQHF. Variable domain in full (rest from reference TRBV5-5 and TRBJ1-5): DAGVTQSPTHLIKTRGQQVTLRCSPISGHKSVSWYQQVLGQGPQFIFQYYEKEERGRGNFPDRFSARQFPNYSSELNVNALLLGDSALYLCASSWRGNNQPQHFGDGTRLSIL.

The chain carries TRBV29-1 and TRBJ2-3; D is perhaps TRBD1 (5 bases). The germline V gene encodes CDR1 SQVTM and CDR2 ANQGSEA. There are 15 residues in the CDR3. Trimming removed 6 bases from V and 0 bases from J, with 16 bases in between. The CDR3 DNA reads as TGCAGCGTCGCAGCAACAGGTACTAGCACAGATACGCAGTATTTT. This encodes CSVAATGTSTDTQYF.

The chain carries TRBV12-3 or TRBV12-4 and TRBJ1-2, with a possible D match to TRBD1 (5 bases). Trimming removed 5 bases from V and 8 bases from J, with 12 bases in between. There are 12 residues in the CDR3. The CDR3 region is CASSPGIRGYTF. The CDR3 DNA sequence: TGTGCCAGCAGTCCAGGGATTAGAGGCTACACCTTC.

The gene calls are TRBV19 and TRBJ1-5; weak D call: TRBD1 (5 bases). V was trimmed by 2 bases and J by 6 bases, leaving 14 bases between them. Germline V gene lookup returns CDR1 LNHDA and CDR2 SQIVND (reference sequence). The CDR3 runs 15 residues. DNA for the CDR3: TGTGCCAGTAGTATATGGCAGGGAAGAAGTCAGCCCCAGCATTTT. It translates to CASSIWQGRSQPQHF.

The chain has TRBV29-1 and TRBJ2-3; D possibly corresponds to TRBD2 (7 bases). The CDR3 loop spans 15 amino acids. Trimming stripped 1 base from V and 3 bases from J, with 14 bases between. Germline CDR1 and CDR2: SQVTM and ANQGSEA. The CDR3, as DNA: TGCAGCGTTGAAGGTTGGGGGGGCGCAACAGATACGCAGTATTTT. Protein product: CSVEGWGGATDTQYF.

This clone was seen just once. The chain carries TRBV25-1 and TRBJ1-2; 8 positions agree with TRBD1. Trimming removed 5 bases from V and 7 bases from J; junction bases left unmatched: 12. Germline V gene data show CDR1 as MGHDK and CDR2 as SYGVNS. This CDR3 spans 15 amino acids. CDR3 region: CASSFVQDREGGYTF. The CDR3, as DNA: TGTGCCAGCAGTTTTGTCCAGGACAGGGAAGGTGGCTACACCTTC.

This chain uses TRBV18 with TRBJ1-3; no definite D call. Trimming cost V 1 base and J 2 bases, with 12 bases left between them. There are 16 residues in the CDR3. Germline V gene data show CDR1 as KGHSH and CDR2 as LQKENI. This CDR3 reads CASSPLGVEAGNTIYF. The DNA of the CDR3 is TGTGCCAGCTCACCACTGGGAGTCGAAGCTGGAAACACCATATATTTT.

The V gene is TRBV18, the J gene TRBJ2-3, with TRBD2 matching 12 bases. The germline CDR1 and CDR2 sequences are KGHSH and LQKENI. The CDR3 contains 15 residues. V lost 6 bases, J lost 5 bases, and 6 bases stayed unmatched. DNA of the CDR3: TGTGCCAGCTCCCAGACTAGCGGGAGTATAGATACGCAGTATTTT. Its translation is CASSQTSGSIDTQYF.